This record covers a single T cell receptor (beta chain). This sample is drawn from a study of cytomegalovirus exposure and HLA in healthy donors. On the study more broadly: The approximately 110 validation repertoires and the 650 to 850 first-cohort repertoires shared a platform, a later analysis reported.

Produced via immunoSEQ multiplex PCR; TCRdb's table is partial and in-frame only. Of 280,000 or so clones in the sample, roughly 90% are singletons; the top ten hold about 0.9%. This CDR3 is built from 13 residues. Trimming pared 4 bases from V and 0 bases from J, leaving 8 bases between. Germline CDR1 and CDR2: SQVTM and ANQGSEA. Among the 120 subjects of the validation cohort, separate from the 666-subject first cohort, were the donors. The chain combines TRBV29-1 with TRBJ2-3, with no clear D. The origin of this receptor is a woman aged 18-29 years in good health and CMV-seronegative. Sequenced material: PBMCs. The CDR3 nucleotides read TGCAGCGTTGTAGGCAGGAGCACAGATACGCAGTATTTT. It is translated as CSVVGRSTDTQYF.